This TCR beta chain was retrieved from a study of T cell responses to AZD1222 COVID-19 vaccine. Study-level results: At baseline, just a handful of AZD1222 recipients tested seropositive. Nearly half of spike-specific TCRs reportedly go after variant regions that carry no mutations.

On this clone: Its specificity is unknown.

The method was immunoSEQ multiplex PCR; TCRdb's version includes in-frame clones alone and lacks a portion of them. The table shows more than 85,000 clones, with around four fifths occurring only once. Per germline, CDR1 MNHEY and CDR2 SVGAGI. The CDR3 length is 15 residues. The V end was cut by 4 bases, the J end by 7 bases, with 14 bases between. The source is an adult in good health. The chain links TRBV6-5 to TRBJ1-6; D gene uncertain. Sequenced material: peripheral blood, taken on day 0 of AZD1222 vaccination. CDR3 protein: CASSSSDRGNSPLHF. The CDR3 nucleotides are TGTGCCAGCAGTTCCTCGGACCGAGGGAATTCACCCCTCCACTTT.